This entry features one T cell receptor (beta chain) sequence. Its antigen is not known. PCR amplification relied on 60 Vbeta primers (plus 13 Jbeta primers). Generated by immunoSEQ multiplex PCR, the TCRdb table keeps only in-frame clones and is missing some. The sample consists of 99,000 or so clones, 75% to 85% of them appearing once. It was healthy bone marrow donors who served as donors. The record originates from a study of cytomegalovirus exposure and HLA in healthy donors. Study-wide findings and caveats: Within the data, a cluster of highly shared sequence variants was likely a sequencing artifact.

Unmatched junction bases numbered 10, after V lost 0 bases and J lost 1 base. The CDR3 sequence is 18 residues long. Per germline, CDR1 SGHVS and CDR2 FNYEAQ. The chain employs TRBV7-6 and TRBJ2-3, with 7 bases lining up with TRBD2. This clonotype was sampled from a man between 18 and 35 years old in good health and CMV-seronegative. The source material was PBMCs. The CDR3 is CASSLAPPWDYRTDTQYF. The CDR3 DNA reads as TGTGCCAGCAGCTTAGCGCCTCCGTGGGACTACCGCACAGATACGCAGTATTTT.